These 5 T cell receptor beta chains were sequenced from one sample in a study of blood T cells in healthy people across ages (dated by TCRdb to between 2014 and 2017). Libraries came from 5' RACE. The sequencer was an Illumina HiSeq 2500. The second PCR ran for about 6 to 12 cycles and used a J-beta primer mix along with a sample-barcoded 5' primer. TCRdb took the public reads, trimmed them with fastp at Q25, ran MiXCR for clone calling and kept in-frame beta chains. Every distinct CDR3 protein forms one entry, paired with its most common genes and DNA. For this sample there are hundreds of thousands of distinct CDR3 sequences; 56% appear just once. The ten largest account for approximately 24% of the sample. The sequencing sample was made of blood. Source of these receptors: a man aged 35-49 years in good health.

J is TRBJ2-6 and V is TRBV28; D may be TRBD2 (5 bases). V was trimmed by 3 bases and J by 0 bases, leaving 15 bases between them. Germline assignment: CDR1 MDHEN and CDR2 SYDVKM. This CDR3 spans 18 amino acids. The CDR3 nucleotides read TGTGCCAGCAGTTTCCGTTTTGGAGACTACTCTGGGGCCAACGTCCTGACTTTC. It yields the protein CASSFRFGDYSGANVLTF.

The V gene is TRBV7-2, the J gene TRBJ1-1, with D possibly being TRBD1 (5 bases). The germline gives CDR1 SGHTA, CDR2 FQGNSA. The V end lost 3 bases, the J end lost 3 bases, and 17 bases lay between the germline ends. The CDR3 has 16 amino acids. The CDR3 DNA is TGTGCCAGCAGCTTCACCGCAGGGCCTACGTACACTGAAGCTTTCTTT. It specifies CASSFTAGPTYTEAFF.

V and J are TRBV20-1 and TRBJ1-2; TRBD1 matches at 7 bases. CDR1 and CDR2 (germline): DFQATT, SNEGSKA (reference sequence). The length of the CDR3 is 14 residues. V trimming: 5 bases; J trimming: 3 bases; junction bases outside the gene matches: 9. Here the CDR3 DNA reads TGCAGTGCTCGACAGGGCTCGTTGCACTATGGCTACACCTTC. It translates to CSARQGSLHYGYTF.

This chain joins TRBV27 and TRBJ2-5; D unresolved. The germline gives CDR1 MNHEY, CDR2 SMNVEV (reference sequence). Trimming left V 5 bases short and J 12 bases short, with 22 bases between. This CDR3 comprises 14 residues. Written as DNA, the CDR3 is TGTGCCAGCAGTACTATCGGCGCCTCCTCCGAGAAGTACTTC. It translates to CASSTIGASSEKYF.

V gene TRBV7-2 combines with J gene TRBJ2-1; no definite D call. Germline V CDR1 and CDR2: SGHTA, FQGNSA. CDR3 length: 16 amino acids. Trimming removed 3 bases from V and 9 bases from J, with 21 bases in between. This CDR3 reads CASSFDPNFGWLEQFF. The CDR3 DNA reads TGTGCCAGCAGCTTTGACCCCAACTTCGGGTGGCTTGAGCAGTTCTTC. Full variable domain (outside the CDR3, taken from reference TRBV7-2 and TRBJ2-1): GAGVSQSPSNKVTEKGKDVELRCDPISGHTALYWYRQSLGQGLEFLIYFQGNSAPDKSGLPSDRFSAERTGGSVSTLTIQRTQQEDSAVYLCASSFDPNFGWLEQFFGPGTRLTVL.